The 22 T cell receptor beta chains given below trace back to one sample, sequenced in a study of identifying expanded T cells in peripheral blood. TCRdb's table, derived via immunoSEQ multiplex PCR, lists solely in-frame clones and lacks some. The sample has some 100,000 clones, over 70% seen once; the top ten hold 5.5% to 6.5%. The material sequenced was blood. The source of these receptors is a person aged 18-70 years in good health.

The CDR3, as DNA: TGTGCCAGCATGGGCAGCACGTACACAGATACGCAGTATTTT. Amino acids: CASMGSTYTDTQYF. The chain links TRBV28 to TRBJ2-3; no definite D call. This CDR3 comprises 14 residues. CDR1 is MDHEN and CDR2 is SYDVKM in the germline V gene. The ends were cut back, 7 bases at V and 2 bases at J, with 13 bases in the middle.

The chain is built from TRBV11-1 and TRBJ2-2; TRBD1 or TRBD2 may be the D gene (6 bases each). The CDR3 runs to 15 residues. The germline V gene encodes CDR1 SGHAT and CDR2 FQDESV (reference sequence). Trimming cost V 4 bases and J 5 bases, with 14 bases left between them. The CDR3: CASSSLGGGTGELFF. The CDR3 region has the DNA TGTGCCAGCAGCTCCCTCGGGGGCGGAACCGGGGAGCTGTTTTTT.

The rearrangement joins TRBV13 to TRBJ1-1, with D possibly being TRBD1 (5 bases). CDR3 length: 13 amino acids. Trimming pared 2 bases from V and 1 base from J, leaving 5 bases between. The germline gives CDR1 PRHDT, CDR2 FYEKMQ (reference sequence). The CDR3 protein is CASSLQGNTEAFF. As DNA, the CDR3 is TGTGCCAGCAGCTTACAGGGGAACACTGAAGCTTTCTTT.

The gene calls are TRBV6-5 and TRBJ1-3; D gene uncertain. Trimming left V 6 bases short and J 4 bases short, with 7 bases between. The germline V gene has CDR1 MNHEY and CDR2 SVGAGI. The CDR3 consists of 12 residues. The CDR3 DNA follows: TGTGCCAGCAGGGGGAGAGGAAACACCATATATTTT. Encoded protein: CASRGRGNTIYF.

Written as DNA, the CDR3 is TGCGCCAGCAGCCGGGGAGAGACTAATGAAAAACTGTTTTTT. It translates to CASSRGETNEKLFF. The chain joins TRBV5-1 to TRBJ1-4; D gene uncertain. The CDR3 is 14 residues long. The V and J ends lost 4 bases and 2 bases respectively, with 9 bases between them. In germline, CDR1 is SGHRS, CDR2 YFSETQ.

The chain combines TRBV29-1 with TRBJ1-1, with TRBD1 identical over 7 bases. This CDR3 contains 15 residues. Germline CDR1 reads SQVTM; CDR2 reads ANQGSEA. The V and J ends lost 6 bases and 1 base, in that order; junction bases with no gene match: 11. CDR3 protein: CSVAKTGTANTEAFF. CDR3 in DNA: TGCAGCGTCGCTAAAACCGGGACAGCGAACACTGAAGCTTTCTTT.

The chain joins TRBV15 to TRBJ1-3; D remains unclear. CDR3 length: 14 residues. Between the trimmed V and J ends, which lost 1 base and 4 bases, there was a span of 8 bases. From germline, CDR1 is LNHNV and CDR2 YYDKDF (reference sequence). CDR3 residues: CATSRGTVGNTIYF. The CDR3 DNA follows: TGTGCCACCAGCAGAGGGACTGTGGGAAACACCATATATTTT.

This clone was counted only a few times. The chain has TRBV30 and TRBJ1-1; possibly TRBD1 for D (5 bases). CDR1 and CDR2 (germline): GTSNPN, SVGIG (reference sequence). V was trimmed by 1 base and J by 10 bases, leaving 13 bases between them. There are 12 residues in the CDR3. CDR3 nucleotide sequence: TGTGCCTGGAGTGATAGGAGGGGTAGAGCTTTCTTT. It yields the protein CAWSDRRGRAFF.

This chain joins TRBV27 and TRBJ2-1, with TRBD1 identical over 7 bases. The CDR3 has 14 residues. The ends lost 4 bases at V and 4 bases at J; junction bases unmatched: 4. Germline V gene sequence: CDR1 MNHEY, CDR2 SMNVEV (reference sequence). In nucleotides, the CDR3 is TGTGCCAGCAGTTCCGACAGGGTTTACAATGAGCAGTTCTTC. It yields the protein CASSSDRVYNEQFF.

The chain links TRBV9 to TRBJ1-4; perhaps TRBD1 as D (6 bases). V was cut by 4 bases and J by 5 bases, with 15 bases left in between. This CDR3 is built from 15 residues. Germline CDR1 and CDR2: SGDLS and YYNGEE. CDR3 loop: CASSTPGTKNEKLFF. The CDR3 nucleotides are TGTGCCAGCAGCACGCCCGGGACAAAGAATGAAAAACTGTTTTTT. Using reference TRBV9 and TRBJ1-4 for the parts outside the CDR3, the full variable domain is DSGVTQTPKHLITATGQRVTLRCSPRSGDLSVYWYQQSLDQGLQFLIQYYNGEERAKGNILERFSAQQFPDLHSELNLSSLELGDSALYFCASSTPGTKNEKLFFGSGTQLSVL.

The chain has TRBV30 and TRBJ2-5; no clear D. The CDR3 is made up of 11 amino acids. Germline CDR1 and CDR2: GTSNPN and SVGIG (reference sequence). Trimming left V 5 bases short and J 1 base short, with 5 bases between. The DNA of the CDR3 is TGTGCCTGGGCAGCCCAAGAGACCCAGTACTTC. Translated: CAWAAQETQYF.

This chain connects TRBV30 to TRBJ1-6; D is undetermined. This CDR3 is built from 13 residues. Looked up from germline, CDR1 is GTSNPN and CDR2 is SVGIG (reference sequence). The V end lost 6 bases, the J end lost 7 bases, and 13 bases lay between the germline ends. The CDR3 coding sequence is TGTGCCTGCGGGATATCGGCGAATTCACCCCTCCACTTT. This encodes CACGISANSPLHF. The full variable domain, with the rest looked up from reference TRBV30 and TRBJ1-6, is SQTIHQWPATLVQPVGSPLSLECTVEGTSNPNLYWYRQAAGRGLQLLFYSVGIGQISSEVPQNLSASRPQDRQFILSSKKLLLSDSGFYLCACGISANSPLHFGNGTRLTVT.

V is TRBV5-6 and J is TRBJ2-5, with D perhaps being TRBD1 or TRBD2 (5 bases each). The CDR3 is made up of 14 amino acids. The germline gives CDR1 SGHDT, CDR2 YYEEEE. V was clipped by 0 bases and J by 0 bases, with 6 bases between them. The CDR3 DNA follows: TGTGCCAGCAGCTTGGGGGGGTACCAAGAGACCCAGTACTTC. Translating gives CASSLGGYQETQYF.

V and J are TRBV11-1 and TRBJ2-1; 9 positions agree with TRBD2. V was clipped by 4 bases and J by 3 bases; unmatched bases: 10. CDR1 and CDR2 from the germline V gene are SGHAT and FQDESV (reference sequence). There are 17 residues in the CDR3. CDR3 DNA: TGTGCCAGCAGCTCATCGGAGACTAGCGGAATCTACAATGAGCAGTTCTTC. Its protein product is CASSSSETSGIYNEQFF.

The chain uses TRBV10-2 and TRBJ1-5, with D perhaps matching TRBD1 (5 bases). Per the germline V gene, CDR1 is WSHSY and CDR2 is SAAADI. V was pared by 2 bases and J by 5 bases, with 10 bases between. This CDR3 spans 14 amino acids. CDR3 DNA: TGCGCCAGCAGTGAGAGCGGGGGGGATCAGCCCCAGCATTTT. It translates to CASSESGGDQPQHF.

The V gene is TRBV5-1, the J gene TRBJ2-7; no clear D gene. The length of the CDR3 is 15 residues. The V and J ends lost 0 bases and 6 bases respectively, with 16 bases between them. Germline CDR1 is SGHRS and CDR2 is YFSETQ. Written as DNA, the CDR3 is TGCGCCAGCAGCTTGGGGACGGAGACCTTCCCCGAGCAGTACTTC. Amino acids: CASSLGTETFPEQYF. Supplemented by reference TRBV5-1 and TRBJ2-7, the full variable domain reads KAGVTQTPRYLIKTRGQQVTLSCSPISGHRSVSWYQQTPGQGLQFLFEYFSETQRNKGNFPGRFSGRQFSNSRSEMNVSTLELGDSALYLCASSLGTETFPEQYFGPGTRLTVT.

The CDR3 sequence is CAITQGAGGYTF. As DNA, the CDR3 is TGTGCCATCACTCAGGGGGCTGGAGGCTACACCTTC. The chain couples TRBV6-1 to TRBJ1-2, with 8 bases lining up with TRBD1. This CDR3 spans 12 amino acids. V shed 10 bases and J 8 bases; nucleotides not matched to a gene: 9. The V gene's germline CDR1 is MNHNS and CDR2 SASEGT.

The chain links TRBV9 to TRBJ2-1, with D tentatively TRBD2 (6 bases). The CDR3 has 15 amino acids. Per germline, CDR1 SGDLS and CDR2 YYNGEE. V was cut by 4 bases and J by 1 base, with 12 bases left in between. CDR3 region: CASSPSGLSYNEQFF. CDR3 coding DNA: TGTGCCAGCAGCCCCTCGGGACTTTCCTACAATGAGCAGTTCTTC.

This chain connects TRBV5-6 to TRBJ2-7, with TRBD1 identical over 10 bases. The CDR3 length is 18 residues. Germline CDR1 SGHDT, CDR2 YYEEEE. Germline trimming cut 2 bases from V and 0 bases from J; bases unmatched to any gene: 11. Written as DNA, the CDR3 is TGTGCCAGCAGCTTCCTTGGACAGGGGGGATACCTCTCCTACGAGCAGTACTTC. It yields the protein CASSFLGQGGYLSYEQYF. Looking up the rest from reference TRBV5-6 and TRBJ2-7 gives the full variable domain: DAGVTQSPTHLIKTRGQQVTLRCSPKSGHDTVSWYQQALGQGPQFIFQYYEEEERQRGNFPDRFSGHQFPNYSSELNVNALLLGDSALYLCASSFLGQGGYLSYEQYFGPGTRLTVT.

The chain has TRBV18 and TRBJ1-2, with TRBD1 as a possible D gene (6 bases). This CDR3 spans 19 amino acids. Germline V lookup: CDR1 KGHSH, CDR2 LQKENI. V gave up 0 bases and J gave up 6 bases, with 26 bases separating them. DNA for the CDR3: TGTGCCAGCTCACCACCGGTCTTCTTAGTACAGGGTCAAGGAAATGGCTACACCTTC. Encoded protein: CASSPPVFLVQGQGNGYTF.

This chain connects TRBV7-2 to TRBJ2-7; 7 positions match TRBD1. The germline CDR1 and CDR2 sequences are SGHTA and FQGNSA. CDR3 size: 15 residues. Trimming cost V 5 bases and J 4 bases; bases outside gene matches: 11. CDR3 amino acids: CASSPGTATFYEQYF. CDR3 sequence (DNA): TGTGCCAGCAGCCCCGGGACAGCCACATTTTACGAGCAGTACTTC.

This clone was detected only a few times. This chain uses TRBV6-1 with TRBJ1-1; no definite D call. This CDR3 comprises 14 residues. The germline V gene encodes CDR1 MNHNS and CDR2 SASEGT. The V and J ends lost 6 bases and 1 base respectively, with 12 bases between them. CDR3 in DNA: TGTGCCAGCAGCCCTCTAGGAGGGAACACTGAAGCTTTCTTT. Its protein product is CASSPLGGNTEAFF.